This T cell receptor beta chain appears in the sequencing data of a study of T-cell reconstitution after alpha-beta-depleted transplantation in children. The study, taken as a whole, reports: Roughly two months post-transplant, alpha-beta T cells reportedly originated from several hundred graft clones that had expanded.

TCRbeta library construction was performed incorporating unique molecular identifiers. TCRdb called the PCR reads again in MiXCR, with one record for every CDR3 protein. This table holds hundreds of thousands of distinct CDR3 sequences, 10% to 15% found once. This clonotype was seen at least ten times. Its antigen is not identified. J gave up 4 bases and V 5 bases, and 17 bases lay outside the gene matches. Germline V gene sequence: CDR1 PRHDT, CDR2 FYEKMQ (reference sequence). The CDR3 extends over 18 amino acids. This receptor was obtained from a male patient younger than 18 who had a stem cell transplant for acute myeloid leukemia, so the T cells may come from the graft donor. The material was PBMCs, mostly from graft donor cells, obtained 360 days after TCRalphabeta/CD19-depleted stem cell transplant. This chain links TRBV13 with TRBJ2-3; 8 bases are shared with TRBD2. The CDR3 nucleotides read TGTGCCAGCAGCCCGCAAGGGGCGGGAGGACCCAACGCAGATACGCAGTATTTT. Amino acid sequence: CASSPQGAGGPNADTQYF.